This T cell receptor (beta chain) was captured by sequencing in a study of CD8 T cells in ankylosing spondylitis. The table lists this clonotype with a few counts. Unmatched junction bases numbered 15, after V lost 7 bases and J lost 1 base. Germline lookup yields CDR1 SGHRS and CDR2 YFSETQ. The CDR3 is made up of 18 amino acids. MiXCR, run by TCRdb on the 5' RACE reads, gives a single entry per CDR3 protein. Of about 170,000 distinct CDR3 sequences in the sample, about a sixth were seen once. Sample: blood, either unsorted or a sorted T cell fraction (not recorded which). The receptor's source is a male donor with ankylosing spondylitis or in good health (not recorded which). This chain joins TRBV5-1 and TRBJ2-3; 10 positions agree with TRBD2. The CDR3 sequence is CASSTSGRAWDGTDTQYF. Written as DNA, the CDR3 is TGCGCCAGCTCGACTAGCGGGCGGGCTTGGGATGGCACAGATACGCAGTATTTT.